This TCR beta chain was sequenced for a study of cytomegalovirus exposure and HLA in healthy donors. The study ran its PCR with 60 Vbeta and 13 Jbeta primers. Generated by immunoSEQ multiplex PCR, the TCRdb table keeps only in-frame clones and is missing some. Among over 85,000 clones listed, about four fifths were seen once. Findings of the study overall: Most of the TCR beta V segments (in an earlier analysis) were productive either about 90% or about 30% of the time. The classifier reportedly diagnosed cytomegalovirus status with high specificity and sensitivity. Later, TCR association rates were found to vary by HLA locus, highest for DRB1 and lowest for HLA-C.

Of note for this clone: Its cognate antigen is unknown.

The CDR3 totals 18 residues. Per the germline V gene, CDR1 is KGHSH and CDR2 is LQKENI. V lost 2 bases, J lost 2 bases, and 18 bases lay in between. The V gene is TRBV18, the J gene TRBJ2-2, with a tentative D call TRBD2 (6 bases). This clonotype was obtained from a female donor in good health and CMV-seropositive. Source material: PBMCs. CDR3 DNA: TGTGCCAGCTCACCAAGGCAGTCCGGGACTGTTAACACCGGGGAGCTGTTTTTT. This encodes CASSPRQSGTVNTGELFF.